The 30 T cell receptor beta chains below were found in one sample sequenced in a study of CD8 T cells in ankylosing spondylitis. TCRdb reprocessed the 5' RACE reads via MiXCR and lists one record per CDR3 protein. The sample carries some 130,000 distinct CDR3 sequences, roughly 7.7% recorded once. Sequenced input: synovial fluid, either unsorted or a sorted T cell fraction (not recorded which). These receptors originate from a male donor with ankylosing spondylitis.

This clonotype was seen ten or more times. V and J are TRBV20-1 and TRBJ2-4; D gene uncertain. Germline assignment: CDR1 DFQATT and CDR2 SNEGSKA (reference sequence). V lost 4 bases and J 0 bases, leaving 7 bases between the germline ends. The length of the CDR3 is 13 residues. CDR3 nucleotides: TGCAGTGCTAAGGATGCAGCCAAAAACATTCAGTACTTC. Translating it yields CSAKDAAKNIQYF.

The chain recombines TRBV20-1 with TRBJ2-7; perhaps D is TRBD1 or TRBD2 (5 bases each). The V end was cut by 5 bases, the J end by 0 bases, with 11 bases between. Germline-derived CDR1 and CDR2 are DFQATT and SNEGSKA (reference sequence). This CDR3 region has 13 residues. DNA for the CDR3: TGCAGTGCTTACCGGGACGTCTCCTACGAGCAGTACTTC. Encoded protein: CSAYRDVSYEQYF.

The chain employs TRBV30 and TRBJ2-5, with 9 bases that match TRBD2. The germline gives CDR1 GTSNPN, CDR2 SVGIG (reference sequence). The CDR3 runs to 15 residues. V shed 6 bases and J 5 bases; nucleotides not matched to a gene: 13. The CDR3 loop is CACPAYPSGVETQYF. The CDR3 DNA sequence: TGTGCCTGTCCCGCCTACCCTAGCGGGGTCGAGACCCAGTACTTC.

This clonotype was seen repeatedly, ten times or more. This sequence joins TRBV20-1 and TRBJ2-7, with 14 nucleotides matching TRBD2. Germline CDR1 and CDR2: DFQATT and SNEGSKA (reference sequence). The CDR3 length is 15 residues. Trimming cost V 4 bases and J 3 bases; bases outside gene matches: 5. The DNA for the CDR3 is TGCAGTGCTAAAAAGGGACTAGCGGGAGTCTACGAGCAGTACTTC. This sequence encodes CSAKKGLAGVYEQYF.

This sequence joins TRBV5-1 and TRBJ2-7, with D possibly matching TRBD2 (6 bases). CDR1 is SGHRS, CDR2 YFSETQ, per germline. The CDR3 is 14 amino acids. Trimming took off 2 bases at V and 3 bases at J, with 12 bases between the two ends. This CDR3 is CASSFRDSDYEQYF. The CDR3 DNA sequence: TGCGCCAGCAGCTTCCGGGACTCCGACTACGAGCAGTACTTC. Full variable domain (outside the CDR3, taken from reference TRBV5-1 and TRBJ2-7): KAGVTQTPRYLIKTRGQQVTLSCSPISGHRSVSWYQQTPGQGLQFLFEYFSETQRNKGNFPGRFSGRQFSNSRSEMNVSTLELGDSALYLCASSFRDSDYEQYFGPGTRLTVT.

The table lists this clonotype with many counts. The V call is TRBV4-2, the J call TRBJ1-1; TRBD1 might be the D (5 bases). The germline gives CDR1 LGHNA, CDR2 YNFKEQ. The CDR3 spans 15 residues. V lost 1 base and J 5 bases, leaving 14 bases between the germline ends. CDR3: CASSQGPRDGTEAFF. CDR3 DNA: TGTGCCAGCAGCCAAGGCCCCAGGGATGGAACTGAAGCTTTCTTT.

This clonotype appeared many times. The chain carries TRBV20-1 and TRBJ1-6; 9 nucleotides align to TRBD1. This CDR3 is built from 15 residues. After removal of 3 bases from V and 7 bases from J, the junction contained 7 bases not matched to a gene. Germline CDR1 reads DFQATT; CDR2 reads SNEGSKA (reference sequence). The CDR3 nucleotides read TGCAGTGCTAGTACCCGACAGGGGGGGAATTCACCCCTCCACTTT. Translated, it gives CSASTRQGGNSPLHF.

This clonotype has at least ten counts. The J gene is TRBJ1-1, the V gene TRBV7-2, with D perhaps TRBD1 (6 bases). This CDR3 has 14 amino acids. V was shortened by 6 bases and J by 6 bases, with 17 bases between the two germline ends. Germline values: CDR1 SGHTA, CDR2 FQGNSA. The CDR3 here is CASSYRGGIPEAFF. CDR3 nucleotide sequence: TGTGCCAGCAGTTATAGGGGGGGTATACCTGAAGCTTTCTTT.

Only a few counts were recorded for this clonotype. The chain joins TRBV7-2 to TRBJ2-3, with a tentative D call TRBD2 (5 bases). Per germline, CDR1 SGHTA and CDR2 FQGNSA. Trimming cost V 4 bases and J 2 bases, with 16 bases left between them. This CDR3 is built from 16 residues. The CDR3 reads CASSSGLIPYTDTQYF. CDR3 coding DNA: TGTGCCAGCAGCTCCGGACTGATACCTTACACAGATACGCAGTATTTT.

There are a few counts of this clonotype. V and J are TRBV6-1 and TRBJ2-7, with a possible D match to TRBD2 (5 bases). Germline lookup yields CDR1 MNHNS and CDR2 SASEGT. V lost 6 bases and J lost 4, with 16 bases in between. The CDR3 is 14 residues long. CDR3: CASREDLSFYEQYF. The CDR3 coding sequence is TGTGCCAGCAGGGAGGACCTTTCCTTTTACGAGCAGTACTTC.

J is TRBJ1-5 and V is TRBV5-1; unclear D gene. Looked up from germline, CDR1 is SGHRS and CDR2 is YFSETQ. The CDR3 has 15 amino acids. V was trimmed by 0 bases and J by 3 bases, leaving 10 bases between them. The CDR3 spells CASSLAPGPNQPQHF. CDR3 sequence (DNA): TGCGCCAGCAGCTTGGCTCCGGGCCCCAATCAGCCCCAGCATTTT.

This clonotype was recorded many times. The chain recombines TRBV20-1 with TRBJ1-5; D is uncertain. The CDR3 covers 12 residues. Germline values: CDR1 DFQATT, CDR2 SNEGSKA (reference sequence). V lost 3 bases and J lost 7, with 10 bases in between. CDR3 loop: CSARGGVQPQHF. The CDR3 DNA is TGCAGTGCTAGGGGAGGCGTCCAGCCCCAGCATTTT.

The table lists this clonotype with many counts. The V and J genes are TRBV20-1 and TRBJ1-2; 10 positions match TRBD1. Trimming cost V 5 bases and J 5 bases; bases outside gene matches: 8. Germline assignment: CDR1 DFQATT and CDR2 SNEGSKA (reference sequence). The CDR3 is 14 amino acids. The CDR3 DNA follows: TGCAGTGCTGCCAACCCGGGACAGGGGTATGGCTACACCTTC. As protein: CSAANPGQGYGYTF.

The chain has TRBV7-9 and TRBJ2-5; tentative D call: TRBD1 (5 bases). The CDR3 is 15 amino acids. CDR1 is SEHNR and CDR2 is FQNEAQ in the germline V gene (reference sequence). Trimming cost V 5 bases and J 0 bases, with 13 bases left between them. CDR3 protein: CASSPRWGYQETQYF. The CDR3 DNA reads as TGTGCCAGCAGCCCCAGATGGGGCTACCAAGAGACCCAGTACTTC.

The rearrangement uses TRBV19 and TRBJ2-1; 8 nucleotides align to TRBD1. V shed 5 bases, J shed 14 bases, and the junction held 5 bases outside the gene matches. Germline V gene sequence: CDR1 LNHDA, CDR2 SQIVND (reference sequence). CDR3 length: 11 residues. This CDR3 is CASSHWTGKFF. The CDR3 nucleotides are TGTGCCAGTAGTCACTGGACAGGGAAGTTCTTC.

V usage is TRBV12-3 or TRBV12-4 and J usage is TRBJ2-5; 11 bases are a match to TRBD1. This CDR3 spans 15 amino acids. The junction had 5 bases not matched to a gene; V was cut back by 3 bases and J by 5 bases. This chain's CDR3 is CASSLWTGGAETQYF. For the CDR3, the DNA is TGTGCCAGCAGTTTGTGGACAGGGGGCGCGGAGACCCAGTACTTC.

The V and J genes are TRBV10-3 and TRBJ2-6; D perhaps matches TRBD2 (5 bases). Germline V gene sequence: CDR1 ENHRY, CDR2 SYGVKD. Trimming removed 8 bases from V and 0 bases from J, with 11 bases in between. The CDR3 covers 15 residues. The CDR3 sequence is CAILRVSSGANVLTF. The CDR3 DNA follows: TGTGCCATCTTGAGGGTTAGCTCTGGGGCCAACGTCCTGACTTTC.

Many counts were recorded for this clonotype. This chain uses TRBV20-1 with TRBJ2-7; possibly TRBD1 or TRBD2 for D (7 bases each). Trimming removed 6 bases from V and 3 bases from J, with 18 bases in between. This CDR3 has 14 residues. Germline CDR1 DFQATT, CDR2 SNEGSKA (reference sequence). CDR3 amino acids: CSAREGAAYYEQYF. CDR3 in DNA: TGCAGTGCGAGGGAGGGGGCGGCTTACTACGAGCAGTACTTC.

This clonotype was recorded many times. CDR3 loop: CASSFSWGTFSGNTIYF. The CDR3 DNA follows: TGTGCCAGCAGCTTCTCTTGGGGCACATTTTCTGGAAACACCATATATTTT. The gene calls are TRBV11-2 and TRBJ1-3; tentative D call: TRBD1 (5 bases). In germline, CDR1 is SGHAT, CDR2 FQNNGV. Trimming cost V 3 bases and J 1 base, with 16 bases left between them. The CDR3 loop spans 17 amino acids.

This clonotype was counted only a few times. The chain links TRBV7-3 to TRBJ1-5; no reliable D call. Germline CDR1 and CDR2: SGHTA and FQGTGA. The CDR3 consists of 16 residues. V dropped 2 bases and J dropped 9 bases, with 20 bases sitting between them. The CDR3 DNA follows: TGTGCCAGCAGCTTATATCCGGAGAGGCTGGGTTGGCCCCAGCATTTT. Residues: CASSLYPERLGWPQHF.

This clonotype was picked up many times. This rearrangement joins TRBV7-2 to TRBJ2-1, with a possible D match to TRBD1 (6 bases). The CDR3 length is 13 residues. Germline assignment: CDR1 SGHTA and CDR2 FQGNSA. V lost 5 bases and J lost 5, with 10 bases in between. This CDR3 is CASSVGHNNEQFF. CDR3 DNA sequence: TGTGCCAGCAGCGTGGGACACAACAATGAGCAGTTCTTC.

There are many counts of this clonotype. The V call is TRBV29-1, the J call TRBJ1-2; D may be TRBD1 (5 bases). There are 15 residues in the CDR3. CDR1 is SQVTM, CDR2 ANQGSEA, per germline. The V and J ends lost 7 bases and 6 bases respectively, with 24 bases between them. This chain's CDR3 is CSALGGIKKEDGYTF. For the CDR3, the DNA is TGCAGCGCCCTTGGGGGGATAAAGAAGGAGGATGGCTACACCTTC.

This clonotype came up many times. The rearrangement links TRBV20-1 to TRBJ1-1, with D hard to call. This CDR3 is built from 13 residues. The germline V gene has CDR1 DFQATT and CDR2 SNEGSKA (reference sequence). V dropped 2 bases and J dropped 0 bases, with 7 bases sitting between them. This chain's CDR3 is CSARPDMNTEAFF. In DNA form, the CDR3 reads TGCAGTGCTAGACCAGACATGAACACTGAAGCTTTCTTT.

This chain uses TRBV5-1 with TRBJ2-7; 8 bases match TRBD2. Germline CDR1 reads SGHRS; CDR2 reads YFSETQ. V was pared by 3 bases and J by 6 bases, with 11 bases of the junction left unmatched. The CDR3 length is 15 residues. The CDR3 loop is CASSSGGGAGVEQYF. For the CDR3, the DNA is TGCGCCAGCAGCTCTGGAGGTGGAGCGGGAGTCGAGCAGTACTTC.

This clonotype was found once. The CDR3 spells CASSHVKGGDGSPLHF. The CDR3 DNA sequence: TGCGCCAGCAGCCATGTCAAGGGGGGAGATGGATCACCCCTCCACTTT. The chain links TRBV4-3 to TRBJ1-6, with D possibly matching TRBD1 (6 bases). V was cut by 3 bases and J by 10 bases, with 19 bases left in between. Per the germline V gene, CDR1 is LGHNA and CDR2 is YSLEER. The CDR3 is 16 residues long.

In regard to this clonotype: Since a much larger clone is just one base distant, this may be a read error. The CDR3 DNA reads TGTGCCAGCAGTTTAATTGGGAATAATTCACCCCCCCACTTT. It translates to CASSLIGNNSPPHF. The rearrangement links TRBV27 to TRBJ1-6, with unresolved D. Germline CDR1 and CDR2: MNHEY and SMNVEV (reference sequence). This CDR3 has 14 residues.

This clonotype was found a few times. The chain links TRBV9 to TRBJ2-3; D not resolved. V lost 5 bases to trimming and J lost 6 bases, with 16 bases between them. This CDR3 contains 14 residues. Germline V gene sequence: CDR1 SGDLS, CDR2 YYNGEE. DNA of the CDR3: TGTGCCAGCAGTGTAATTTCAGGTTCGGATACGCAGTATTTT. Encoded protein: CASSVISGSDTQYF.

The table lists this clonotype with many counts. V gene TRBV12-3 or TRBV12-4 combines with J gene TRBJ2-1; 13 nucleotides match TRBD2. V lost 5 bases and J lost 7; bases outside the gene matches: 5. CDR3 length: 15 amino acids. The CDR3 loop reads CASSGLAGVYNEQFF. The CDR3 DNA reads TGTGCCAGCAGTGGACTAGCGGGAGTCTATAATGAGCAGTTCTTC.

This clonotype was seen repeatedly, ten times or more. The chain's CDR3 is CASSWEFYEQYF. The CDR3 bases are TGTGCCAGCAGTTGGGAATTCTACGAGCAGTACTTC. The J gene is TRBJ2-7, the V gene TRBV12-3 or TRBV12-4, with D uncertain. Trimming left V 4 bases short and J 3 bases short, with 7 bases between. CDR3 length: 12 amino acids.

This clonotype has just a few counts. The chain is built from TRBV6-1 and TRBJ1-1, with D possibly matching TRBD1 (5 bases). V was trimmed by 5 bases and J by 3 bases, leaving 13 bases between them. CDR3 length equals 14 residues. The V gene's germline CDR1 is MNHNS and CDR2 SASEGT. CDR3 sequence reads: CASSKTRGDTEAFF. The CDR3 DNA reads TGTGCCAGCAGTAAGACACGGGGGGACACTGAAGCTTTCTTT.